This T cell receptor beta chain was identified in a study of blood T cell repertoires in COVID-19. As for the study in general: Whether acute or convalescent, the COVID-19 samples came from the United States, Italy and Spain. The cDNA or gDNA used as material had been derived from T cells, B-cell-depleted T cells, or PBMCs.

As originally analysed: Amplification of reference gene primers was used by the study to estimate nucleated cell counts. Clones were sequenced by immunoSEQ multiplex PCR, and TCRdb holds only the in-frame ones, with some missing. That table gives V, J and clone size, and the DNA gave D and trimming. Of tens of thousands of clones in the sample, 74% were seen once. Germline V gene data show CDR1 as MNHEY and CDR2 as SVGAGI. With 5 bases clipped from V and 3 bases from J, the junction kept 3 bases outside the gene matches. CDR3 length: 14 residues. This receptor was taken from a human donor with acute or convalescent COVID-19. The donor label of this sample is uncertain. Sample: peripheral blood. V gene TRBV6-5 combines with J gene TRBJ1-1; TRBD1 matches 10 bases. In DNA form, the CDR3 reads TGTGCCAGCAGTCCCGGGACAGGGGACACTGAAGCTTTCTTT. Its protein product is CASSPGTGDTEAFF.